Listed below are T cell receptor beta chains from one sample, sequenced in a study of T cells after posttransplantation cyclophosphamide. Repertoires were generated with immunoSEQ multiplex PCR, while TCRdb's copy carries only in-frame clones and drops some. Of some 45,000 clones listed, around 90% are singletons. This specimen consisted of PBMCs, obtained around 67 days after allogeneic stem cell transplant with posttransplant cyclophosphamide. The receptors come from a male patient between 60 and 69 years old who received an allogeneic stem cell transplant from a related donor and was CMV-positive. Some T cells may have originated in the graft donor. The CDR3 runs from the conserved cysteine through the conserved F or W. A D gene is named only where the DNA matches it firmly. Expanded clones get a size class; other rows say once, few or many, or leave the size out.

NA NA TRBJ1-5 15 TRBV6-6 TGTGCCAGCAGTTACTCGAGTCTCTTAAATCAGCCCCAGCATTTT CASSYSSLLNQPQHF
TRBD1 NA TRBJ1-1 14 TRBV7-9 TGTGCCAGCAGAACAGGGAGCCAGGGGGCTGAAGCTTTCTTT CASRTGSQGAEAFF
NA NA TRBJ1-2 15 TRBV6-5 TGTGCCAGCAGTCCCAATTTGATTAGGGAGTATGGCTACACCTTC CASSPNLIREYGYTF
NA NA TRBJ1-1 12 TRBV30 TGTGCCGGGTCCAGGGGGAACACTGAAGCTTTCTTT CAGSRGNTEAFF
NA NA TRBJ1-5 15 TRBV28 TGTGCCAGCAGTTTGGAGGTTAGGGGGAATCAGCCCCAGCATTTT CASSLEVRGNQPQHF
NA NA TRBJ1-1 14 TRBV5-1 TGCGCCAGCAGCTTGAGGGGGGGGAACACTGAAGCTTTCTTT CASSLRGGNTEAFF
TRBD1 NA TRBJ1-6 15 TRBV7-2 TGTGCCAGCAGCTTTATGGGACAGGCGAATTCACCCCTCCACTTT CASSFMGQANSPLHF
TRBD2 NA TRBJ2-5 16 TRBV5-4 TGTGCCAGCAGCCCGACTAGCGGGGGGCTTCAAGAGACCCAGTACTTC CASSPTSGGLQETQYF
TRBD2 NA TRBJ2-3 15 TRBV6-4 TGTGCCAGCAGTGACTCTAGCGGGGTCACAGATACGCAGTATTTT CASSDSSGVTDTQYF
TRBD1 NA TRBJ2-3 15 TRBV10-3 TGTGCCATTAGTGACCAGGGGGATAGCACAGATACGCAGTATTTT CAISDQGDSTDTQYF
NA once TRBJ1-2 13 TRBV14 TGTGCCAGCAGCCGGGACAAGAACTATGGCTACACCTTC CASSRDKNYGYTF
NA NA TRBJ2-3 13 TRBV18 TGTGCCAGCTCACCCCGGGGCACAGATACGCAGTATTTT CASSPRGTDTQYF